The rows below give T cell receptor beta chains drawn from one sample of a study. One entry per CDR3 protein, called by TCRdb with MiXCR from the 5' RACE reads. The top ten hold roughly 3% of the sample, which has 10,000 to 15,000 distinct CDR3 sequences, about 22% seen once. The material sequenced was naive CD4+ T cells sorted from blood. All receptors come from a female donor with breast cancer. Each CDR3 is given without its conserved first and last residue. A D gene is named only where the DNA matches it firmly.

- TRBV6-5 ASSYGPYLYGYT
- TRBV25-1 ASIGQGNYGYT
TRBD2 TRBV19 ASSIGGSQNEQY
- TRBV25-1 ASSEYGNKGRDTEAF
TRBD2 TRBV9 ASSVVTSGSSYNEQF
TRBD2 TRBV5-4 ASSSGLAGSLRGEQF
TRBD1 TRBV6-5 ASRTGTGRRTEAF
- TRBV13 ASSLRSYEQY
- TRBV4-1 ASSQERAYEQY
- TRBV10-3 AIMGLGQFEAF
TRBD2 TRBV6-6 ASSKRASGRGGNERF
TRBD2 TRBV7-9 ATNSGGGVRYNEQF
- TRBV7-3 ASSLNSGTGGYT
- TRBV5-1 ASSLFKGPVKGAHNEQF
- TRBV9 ASSVGGATYEQY
TRBD2 TRBV20-1 RSVSGRPSSYNEQF
- TRBV6-5 ASSKGGYGYT
- TRBV2 ASSALQGNQPQH
- TRBV4-1 ASSQEGAGLQPYEQY
- TRBV5-1 ASSLTDNEQF
TRBD1 TRBV28 ASRRDRGLAAF
TRBD2 TRBV6-5 ASMREGSYNEQF
TRBD2 TRBV5-1 ASSPASGSTDTQY
- TRBV4-2 ASSQDSYRGGYSYT
- TRBV20-1 SAPPTPRSPQY
- TRBV15 ATSRVIAAHYNEQF
TRBD1 TRBV20-1 SASTGLNSGNT
- TRBV7-6 ASSLSPAQETQY
- TRBV3-1 ASSPFLTVSGYNEQF
- TRBV7-2 ASSRLGRYYEQY
- TRBV7-2 ASSLRSRGGFNTEAF
- TRBV6-5 ASSSSRGGTEAF
- TRBV5-6 ASSALNRLVTGELF
TRBD1 TRBV20-1 SASRQGITHQPQH
TRBD2 TRBV6-6 ASSPPGVAGLNEQL
- TRBV6-5 ASARDHGNQPQH
- TRBV6-6 ASSPRGFGNQPQH
TRBD1 TRBV5-1 ASSTPTGTTDTQY
- TRBV6-2/TRBV6-3 ASSDNEQF
TRBD1 TRBV2 ASSNRGGQPQH
TRBD1 TRBV12-3/TRBV12-4 ASSSRDRVSQPQH
TRBD1 TRBV4-1 ASSQGGTGNSYGYT
TRBD2 TRBV4-2 ASSQRLAGDTQY
- TRBV2 ASSEGSGGNQTQH
TRBD2 TRBV20-1 SARALPARGGRAGEQY
TRBD1 TRBV5-6 ASSGPTGGTKNTEAF
- TRBV7-8 ASSSPGTHGPY
TRBD1 TRBV27 ASSSVQGADEQY